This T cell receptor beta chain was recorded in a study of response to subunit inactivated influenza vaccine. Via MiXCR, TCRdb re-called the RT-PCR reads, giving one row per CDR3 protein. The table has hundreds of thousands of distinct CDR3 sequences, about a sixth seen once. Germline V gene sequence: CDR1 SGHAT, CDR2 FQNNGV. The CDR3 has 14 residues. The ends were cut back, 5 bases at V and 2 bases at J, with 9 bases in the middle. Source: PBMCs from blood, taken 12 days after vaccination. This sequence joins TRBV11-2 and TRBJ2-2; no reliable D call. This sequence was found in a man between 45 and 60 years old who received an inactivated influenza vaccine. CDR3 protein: CASSQYVNTGELFF. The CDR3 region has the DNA TGTGCCAGCAGCCAGTACGTTAACACCGGGGAGCTGTTTTTT.